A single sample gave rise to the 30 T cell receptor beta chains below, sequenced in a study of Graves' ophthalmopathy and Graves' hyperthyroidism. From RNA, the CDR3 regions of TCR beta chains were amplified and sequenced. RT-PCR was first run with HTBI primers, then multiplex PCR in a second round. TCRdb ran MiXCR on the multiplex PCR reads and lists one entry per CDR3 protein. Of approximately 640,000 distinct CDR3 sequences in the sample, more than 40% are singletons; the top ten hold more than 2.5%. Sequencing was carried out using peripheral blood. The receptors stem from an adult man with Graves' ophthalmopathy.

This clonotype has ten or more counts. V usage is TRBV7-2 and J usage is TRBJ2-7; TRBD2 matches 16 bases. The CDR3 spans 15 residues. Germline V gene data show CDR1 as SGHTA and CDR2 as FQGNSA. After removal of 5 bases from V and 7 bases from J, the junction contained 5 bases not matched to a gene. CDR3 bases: TGTGCCAGCAGCCTGGGACTAGCGGGGGGGGATGAGCAGTACTTC. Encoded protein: CASSLGLAGGDEQYF.

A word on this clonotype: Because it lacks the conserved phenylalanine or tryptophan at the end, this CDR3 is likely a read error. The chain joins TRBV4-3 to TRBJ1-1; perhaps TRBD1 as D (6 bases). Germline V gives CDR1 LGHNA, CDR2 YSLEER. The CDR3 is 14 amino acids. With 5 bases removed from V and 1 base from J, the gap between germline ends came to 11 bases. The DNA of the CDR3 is TGCGCCAGCAGCTTTCGGACAGCGAACACTGAAGCTTTCTCT. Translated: CASSFRTANTEAFS.

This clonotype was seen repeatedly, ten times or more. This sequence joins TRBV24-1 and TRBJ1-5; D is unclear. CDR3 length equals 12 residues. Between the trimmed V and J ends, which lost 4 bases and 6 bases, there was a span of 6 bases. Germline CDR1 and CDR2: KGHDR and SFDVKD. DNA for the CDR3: TGTGCCACCAGTGAGTCGGGTCAGCCCCAGCATTTT. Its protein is CATSESGQPQHF.

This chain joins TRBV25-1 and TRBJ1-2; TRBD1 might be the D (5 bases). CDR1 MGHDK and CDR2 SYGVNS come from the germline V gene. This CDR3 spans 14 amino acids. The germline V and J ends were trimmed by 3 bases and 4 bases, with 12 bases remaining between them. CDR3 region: CASSDFRQPYGYTF. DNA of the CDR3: TGTGCCAGCAGTGATTTTCGACAGCCCTATGGCTACACCTTC.

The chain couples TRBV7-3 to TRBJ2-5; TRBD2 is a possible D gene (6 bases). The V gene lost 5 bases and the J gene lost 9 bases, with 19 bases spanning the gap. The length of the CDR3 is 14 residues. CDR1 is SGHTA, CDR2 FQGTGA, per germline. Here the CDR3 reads CASSKGGAPGAQYF. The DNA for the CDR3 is TGTGCCAGCAGCAAAGGCGGGGCACCTGGGGCCCAGTACTTC.

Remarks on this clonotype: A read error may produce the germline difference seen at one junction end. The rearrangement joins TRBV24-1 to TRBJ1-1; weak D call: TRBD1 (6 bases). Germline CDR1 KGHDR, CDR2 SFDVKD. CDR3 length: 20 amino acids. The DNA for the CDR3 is TGTGCCACCGCCAAAGGACAGAACACCGGGGAGGGACTTGGAAACACTGAAGCCTTCTTT. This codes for CATAKGQNTGEGLGNTEAFF.

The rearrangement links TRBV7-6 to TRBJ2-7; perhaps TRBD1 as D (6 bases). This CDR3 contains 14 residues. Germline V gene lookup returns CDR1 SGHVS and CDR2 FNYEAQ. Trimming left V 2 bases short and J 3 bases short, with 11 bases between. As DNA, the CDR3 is TGTGCCAGCAGCTTACGACAGGCCTTCTACGAGCAGTACTTC. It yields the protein CASSLRQAFYEQYF.

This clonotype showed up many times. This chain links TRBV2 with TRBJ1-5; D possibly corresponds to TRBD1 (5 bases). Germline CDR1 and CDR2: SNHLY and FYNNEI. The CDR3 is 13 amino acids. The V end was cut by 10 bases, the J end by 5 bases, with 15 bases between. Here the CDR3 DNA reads TGTGCCACTCATGCGAGGGGTGATCAGCCCCAGCATTTT. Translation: CATHARGDQPQHF.

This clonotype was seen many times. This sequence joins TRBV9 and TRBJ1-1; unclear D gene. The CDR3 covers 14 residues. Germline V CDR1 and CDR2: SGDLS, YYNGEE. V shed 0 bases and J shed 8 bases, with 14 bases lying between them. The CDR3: CASSVVGSSLEAFF. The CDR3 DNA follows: TGTGCCAGCAGCGTAGTAGGCAGCTCTCTCGAAGCTTTCTTT.

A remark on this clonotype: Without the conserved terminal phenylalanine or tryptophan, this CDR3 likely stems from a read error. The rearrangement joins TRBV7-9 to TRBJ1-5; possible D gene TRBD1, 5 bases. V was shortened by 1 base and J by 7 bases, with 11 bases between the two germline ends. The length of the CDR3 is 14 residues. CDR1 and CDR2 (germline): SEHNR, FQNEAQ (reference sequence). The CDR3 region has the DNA TGTGCCAGCAGCTTAGGTCAGGGCGGACAGCCCCAGCATCTT. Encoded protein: CASSLGQGGQPQHL.

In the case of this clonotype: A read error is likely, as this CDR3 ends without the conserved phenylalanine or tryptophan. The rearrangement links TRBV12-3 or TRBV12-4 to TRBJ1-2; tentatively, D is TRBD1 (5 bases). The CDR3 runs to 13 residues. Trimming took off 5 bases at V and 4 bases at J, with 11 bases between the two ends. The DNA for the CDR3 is TGTGCCAGCAGTGTATCCGGGGGCTATGGCTACACCCTC. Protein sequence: CASSVSGGYGYTL.

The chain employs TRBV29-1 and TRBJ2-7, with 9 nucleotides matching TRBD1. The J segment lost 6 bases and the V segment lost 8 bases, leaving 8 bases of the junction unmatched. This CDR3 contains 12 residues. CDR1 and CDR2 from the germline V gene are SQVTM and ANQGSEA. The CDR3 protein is CSFGRQGGEQYF. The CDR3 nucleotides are TGCAGCTTCGGACGACAGGGGGGCGAGCAGTACTTC.

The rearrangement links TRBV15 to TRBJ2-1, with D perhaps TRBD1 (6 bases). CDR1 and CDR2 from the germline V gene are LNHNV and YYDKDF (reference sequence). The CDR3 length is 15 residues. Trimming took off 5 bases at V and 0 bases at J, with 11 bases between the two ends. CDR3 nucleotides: TGTGCCACCAGCTCACAGGGAAGCTCCTACAATGAGCAGTTCTTC. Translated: CATSSQGSSYNEQFF.

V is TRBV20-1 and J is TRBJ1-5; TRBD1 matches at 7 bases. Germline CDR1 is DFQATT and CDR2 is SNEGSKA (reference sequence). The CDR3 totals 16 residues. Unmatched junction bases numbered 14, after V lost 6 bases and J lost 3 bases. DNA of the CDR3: TGCAGTGCCAAAGAGGCATACAGGGGAGACAATCAGCCCCAGCATTTT. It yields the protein CSAKEAYRGDNQPQHF.

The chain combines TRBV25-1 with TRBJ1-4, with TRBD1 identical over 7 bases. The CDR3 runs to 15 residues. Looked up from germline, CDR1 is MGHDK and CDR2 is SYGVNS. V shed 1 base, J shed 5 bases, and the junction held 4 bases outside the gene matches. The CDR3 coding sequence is TGTGCCAGCAGTGAATTAGTGACAGGGAATGAAAAACTGTTTTTT. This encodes CASSELVTGNEKLFF.

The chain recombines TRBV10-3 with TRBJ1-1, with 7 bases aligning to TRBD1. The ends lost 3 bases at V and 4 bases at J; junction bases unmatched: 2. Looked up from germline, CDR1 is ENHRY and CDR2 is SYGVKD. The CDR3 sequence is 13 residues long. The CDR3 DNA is TGTGCCATCAGTGACAGGGACAGCACTGAAGCTTTCTTT. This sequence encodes CAISDRDSTEAFF.

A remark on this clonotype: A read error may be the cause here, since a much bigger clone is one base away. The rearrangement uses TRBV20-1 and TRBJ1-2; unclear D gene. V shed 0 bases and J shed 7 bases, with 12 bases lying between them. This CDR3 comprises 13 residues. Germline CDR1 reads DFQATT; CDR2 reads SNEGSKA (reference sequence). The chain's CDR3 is CSARDPVSGGYTF. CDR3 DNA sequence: TGCAGTGCTAGAGATCCAGTCTCCGGTGGCTACACCTTC.

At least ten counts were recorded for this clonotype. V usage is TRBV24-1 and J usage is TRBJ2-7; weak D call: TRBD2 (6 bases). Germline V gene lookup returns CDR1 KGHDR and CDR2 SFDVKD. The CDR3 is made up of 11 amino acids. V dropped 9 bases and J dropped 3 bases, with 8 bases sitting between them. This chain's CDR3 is CATSDYYEQYF. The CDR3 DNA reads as TGTGCCACCTCGGACTACTACGAGCAGTACTTC.

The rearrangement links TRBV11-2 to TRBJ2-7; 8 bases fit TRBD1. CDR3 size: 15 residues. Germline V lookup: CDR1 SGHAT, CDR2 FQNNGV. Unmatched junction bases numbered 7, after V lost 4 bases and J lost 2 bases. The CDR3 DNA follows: TGTGCCAGCAGCTCGACCGGGACAGGACCCTACGAGCAGTACTTC. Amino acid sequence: CASSSTGTGPYEQYF.

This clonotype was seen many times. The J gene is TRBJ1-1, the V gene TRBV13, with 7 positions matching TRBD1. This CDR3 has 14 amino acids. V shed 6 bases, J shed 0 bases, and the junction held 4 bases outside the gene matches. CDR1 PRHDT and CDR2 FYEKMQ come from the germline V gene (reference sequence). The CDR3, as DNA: TGTGCCAGCAGACAGGGGAGCATGAACACTGAAGCTTTCTTT. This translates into CASRQGSMNTEAFF.

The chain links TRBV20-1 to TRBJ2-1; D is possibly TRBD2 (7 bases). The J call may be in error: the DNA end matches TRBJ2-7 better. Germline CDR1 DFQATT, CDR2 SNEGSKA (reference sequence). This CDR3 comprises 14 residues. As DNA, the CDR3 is TGCAGTGCTGAGGGAGGGGGACCCCACAATGAGCAGTACTTC. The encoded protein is CSAEGGGPHNEQYF.

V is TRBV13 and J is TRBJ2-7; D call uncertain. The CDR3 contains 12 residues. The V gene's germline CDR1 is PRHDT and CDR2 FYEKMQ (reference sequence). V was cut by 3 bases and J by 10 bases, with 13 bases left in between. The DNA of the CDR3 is TGTGCCAGCAGCTTTTATTCAGGCGATCAGTACTTC. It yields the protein CASSFYSGDQYF.

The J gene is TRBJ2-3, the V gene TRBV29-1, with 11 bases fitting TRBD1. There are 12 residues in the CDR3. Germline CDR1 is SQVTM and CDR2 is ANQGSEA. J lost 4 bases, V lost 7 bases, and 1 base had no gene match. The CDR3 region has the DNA TGCAGCGCGGACAGGGGGCCAGATACGCAGTATTTT. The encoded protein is CSADRGPDTQYF.

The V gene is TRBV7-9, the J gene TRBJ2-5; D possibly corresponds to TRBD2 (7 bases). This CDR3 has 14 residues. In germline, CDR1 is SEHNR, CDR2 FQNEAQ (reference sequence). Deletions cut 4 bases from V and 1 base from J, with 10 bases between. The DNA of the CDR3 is TGTGCCAGCAGCTCAGGGGAGGGCCAAGAGACCCAGTACTTC. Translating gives CASSSGEGQETQYF.

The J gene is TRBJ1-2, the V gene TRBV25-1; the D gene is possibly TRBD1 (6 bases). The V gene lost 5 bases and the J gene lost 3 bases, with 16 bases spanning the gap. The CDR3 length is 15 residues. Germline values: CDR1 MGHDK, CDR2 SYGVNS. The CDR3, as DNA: TGTGCCAGCAGTTCACCCAGGGGCGCCGACTATGGCTACACCTTC. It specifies CASSSPRGADYGYTF.

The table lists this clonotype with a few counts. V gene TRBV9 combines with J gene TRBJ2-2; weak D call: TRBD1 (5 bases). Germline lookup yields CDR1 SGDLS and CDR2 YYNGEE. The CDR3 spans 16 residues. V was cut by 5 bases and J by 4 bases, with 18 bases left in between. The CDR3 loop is CASRDMGSGVTGELFF. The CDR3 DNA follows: TGTGCCAGCAGGGACATGGGGTCCGGTGTCACCGGGGAGCTGTTTTTT.

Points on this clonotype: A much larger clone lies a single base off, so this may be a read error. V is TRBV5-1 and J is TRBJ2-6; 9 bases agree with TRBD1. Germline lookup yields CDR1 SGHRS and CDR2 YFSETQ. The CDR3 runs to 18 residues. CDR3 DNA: TGCGCCAACAGCCAATGGGACAGGGCCCCGATTGGGGCCAACGTCCTGACTTTC. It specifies CANSQWDRAPIGANVLTF. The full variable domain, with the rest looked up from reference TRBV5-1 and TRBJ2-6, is KAGVTQTPRYLIKTRGQQVTLSCSPISGHRSVSWYQQTPGQGLQFLFEYFSETQRNKGNFPGRFSGRQFSNSRSEMNVSTLELGDSALYLCANSQWDRAPIGANVLTFGAGSRLTVL.

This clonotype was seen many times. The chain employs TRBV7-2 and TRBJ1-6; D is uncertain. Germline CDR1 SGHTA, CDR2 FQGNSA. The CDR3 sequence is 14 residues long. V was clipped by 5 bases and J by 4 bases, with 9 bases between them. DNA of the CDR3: TGTGCCAGCAGCACCGAGCCGTATAATTCACCCCTCCACTTT. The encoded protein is CASSTEPYNSPLHF.

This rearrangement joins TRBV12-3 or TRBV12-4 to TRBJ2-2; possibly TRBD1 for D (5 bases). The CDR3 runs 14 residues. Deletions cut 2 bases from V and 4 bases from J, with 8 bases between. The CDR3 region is CASSLKGSTGELFF. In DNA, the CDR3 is TGTGCCAGCAGTTTAAAGGGGTCCACCGGGGAGCTGTTTTTT.

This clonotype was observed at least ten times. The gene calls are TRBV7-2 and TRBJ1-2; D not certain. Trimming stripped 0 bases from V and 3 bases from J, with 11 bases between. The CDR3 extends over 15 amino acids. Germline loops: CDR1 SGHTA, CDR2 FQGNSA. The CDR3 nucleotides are TGTGCCAGCAGCTTAGCTCGCGTCTCCCACTATGGCTACACCTTC. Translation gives CASSLARVSHYGYTF.